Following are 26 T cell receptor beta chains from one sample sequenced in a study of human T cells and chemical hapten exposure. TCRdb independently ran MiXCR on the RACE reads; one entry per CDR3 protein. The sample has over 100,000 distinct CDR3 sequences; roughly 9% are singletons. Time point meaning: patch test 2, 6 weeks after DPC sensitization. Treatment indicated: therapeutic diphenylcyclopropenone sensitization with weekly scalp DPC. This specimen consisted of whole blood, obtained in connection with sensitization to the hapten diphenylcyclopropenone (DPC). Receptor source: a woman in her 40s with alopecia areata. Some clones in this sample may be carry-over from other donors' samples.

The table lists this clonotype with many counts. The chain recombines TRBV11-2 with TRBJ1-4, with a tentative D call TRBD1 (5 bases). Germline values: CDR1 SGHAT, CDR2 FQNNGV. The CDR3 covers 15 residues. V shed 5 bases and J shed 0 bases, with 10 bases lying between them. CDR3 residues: CASSLDSPTNEKLFF. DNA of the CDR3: TGTGCCAGCAGCCTCGACAGCCCAACTAATGAAAAACTGTTTTTT.

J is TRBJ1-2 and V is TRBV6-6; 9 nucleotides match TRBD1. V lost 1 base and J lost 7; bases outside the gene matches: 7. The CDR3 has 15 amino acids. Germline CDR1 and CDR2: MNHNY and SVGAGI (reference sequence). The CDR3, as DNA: TGTGCCAGCAGTTACTTACAGGGGGCGGAGGCTGGCTACACCTTC. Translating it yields CASSYLQGAEAGYTF.

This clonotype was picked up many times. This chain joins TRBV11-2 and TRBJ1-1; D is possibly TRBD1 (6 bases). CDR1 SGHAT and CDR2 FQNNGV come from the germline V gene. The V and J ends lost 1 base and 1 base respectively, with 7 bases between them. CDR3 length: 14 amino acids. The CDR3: CASSLGQENTEAFF. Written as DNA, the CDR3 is TGTGCCAGCAGCTTAGGACAGGAGAACACTGAAGCTTTCTTT.

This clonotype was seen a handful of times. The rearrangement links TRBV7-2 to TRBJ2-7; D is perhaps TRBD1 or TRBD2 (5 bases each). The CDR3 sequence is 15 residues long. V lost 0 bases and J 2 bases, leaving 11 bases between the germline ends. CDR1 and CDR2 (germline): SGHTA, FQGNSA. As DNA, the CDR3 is TGTGCCAGCAGCTTAGCCGGGACGGGCCCCTACGAGCAGTACTTC. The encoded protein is CASSLAGTGPYEQYF.

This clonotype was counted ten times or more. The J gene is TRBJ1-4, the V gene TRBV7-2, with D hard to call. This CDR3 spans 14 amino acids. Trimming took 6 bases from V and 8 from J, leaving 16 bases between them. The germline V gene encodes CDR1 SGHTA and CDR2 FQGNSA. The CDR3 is CASRVAGTVEKLFF. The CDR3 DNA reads TGTGCCAGCAGGGTAGCAGGCACAGTCGAAAAACTGTTTTTT.

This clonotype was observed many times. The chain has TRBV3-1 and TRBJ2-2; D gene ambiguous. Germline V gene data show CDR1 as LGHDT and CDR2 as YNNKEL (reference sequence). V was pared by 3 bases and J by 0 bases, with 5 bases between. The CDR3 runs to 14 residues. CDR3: CASSQTPNTGELFF. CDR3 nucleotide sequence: TGTGCCAGCAGCCAGACGCCGAACACCGGGGAGCTGTTTTTT.

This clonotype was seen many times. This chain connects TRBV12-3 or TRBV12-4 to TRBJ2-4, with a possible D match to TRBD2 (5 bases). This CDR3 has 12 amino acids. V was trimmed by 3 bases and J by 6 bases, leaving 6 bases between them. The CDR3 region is CASSFEGNIQYF. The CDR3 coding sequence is TGTGCCAGCAGTTTTGAGGGAAACATTCAGTACTTC.

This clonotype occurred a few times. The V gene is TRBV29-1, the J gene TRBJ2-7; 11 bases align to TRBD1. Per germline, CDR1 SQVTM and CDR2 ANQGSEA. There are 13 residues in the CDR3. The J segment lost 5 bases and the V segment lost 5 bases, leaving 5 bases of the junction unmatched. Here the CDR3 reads CSVFGQGADEQYF. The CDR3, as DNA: TGCAGCGTTTTCGGACAGGGGGCAGACGAGCAGTACTTC.

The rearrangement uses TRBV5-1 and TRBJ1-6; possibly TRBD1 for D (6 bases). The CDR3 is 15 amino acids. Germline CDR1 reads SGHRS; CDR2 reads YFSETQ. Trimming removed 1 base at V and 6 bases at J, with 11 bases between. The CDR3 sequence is CASSLSAGANSPLHF. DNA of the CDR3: TGCGCCAGCAGCTTGTCGGCAGGGGCTAATTCACCCCTCCACTTT.

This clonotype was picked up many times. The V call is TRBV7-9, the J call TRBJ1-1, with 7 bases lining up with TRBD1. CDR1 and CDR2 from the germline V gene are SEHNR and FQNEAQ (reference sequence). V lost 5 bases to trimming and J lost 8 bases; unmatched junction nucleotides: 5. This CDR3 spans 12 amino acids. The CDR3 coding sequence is TGTGCCAGCAGCCCGGACAGGCCGGAAGCTTTCTTT. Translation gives CASSPDRPEAFF.

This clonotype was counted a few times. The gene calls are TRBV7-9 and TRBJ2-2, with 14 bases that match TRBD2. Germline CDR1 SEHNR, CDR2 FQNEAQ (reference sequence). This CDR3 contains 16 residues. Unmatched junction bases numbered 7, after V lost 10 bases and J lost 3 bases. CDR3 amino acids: CATGTSGGEHTGELFF. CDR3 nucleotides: TGTGCCACCGGGACTAGCGGGGGAGAGCACACCGGGGAGCTGTTTTTT.

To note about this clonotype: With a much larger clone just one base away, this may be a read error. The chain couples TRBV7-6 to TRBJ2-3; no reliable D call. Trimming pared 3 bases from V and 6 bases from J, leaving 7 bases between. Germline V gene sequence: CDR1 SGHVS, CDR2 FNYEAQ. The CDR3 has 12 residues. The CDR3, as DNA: TGTGCCAGCAGCTTGTCAGACGATACGCAGTATTTT. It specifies CASSLSDDTQYF.

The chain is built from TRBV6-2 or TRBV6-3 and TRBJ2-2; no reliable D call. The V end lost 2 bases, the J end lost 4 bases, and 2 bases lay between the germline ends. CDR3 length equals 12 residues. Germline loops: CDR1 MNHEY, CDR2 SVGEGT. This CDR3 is CASSYPTGELFF. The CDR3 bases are TGTGCCAGCAGTTACCCCACCGGGGAGCTGTTTTTT.

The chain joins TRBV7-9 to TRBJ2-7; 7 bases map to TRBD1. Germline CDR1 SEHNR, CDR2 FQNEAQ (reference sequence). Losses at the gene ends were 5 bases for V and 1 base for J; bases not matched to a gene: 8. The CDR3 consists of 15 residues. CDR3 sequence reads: CASSLGGQESYEQYF. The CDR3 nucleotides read TGTGCCAGCAGCCTAGGAGGACAGGAATCCTACGAGCAGTACTTC.

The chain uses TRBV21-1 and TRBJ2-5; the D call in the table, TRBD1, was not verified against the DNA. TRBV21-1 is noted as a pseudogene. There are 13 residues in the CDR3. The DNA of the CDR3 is TGTGCCAGCACCCAGGGGGCCGGCGAGACCCAGTACTTC. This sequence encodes CASTQGAGETQYF.

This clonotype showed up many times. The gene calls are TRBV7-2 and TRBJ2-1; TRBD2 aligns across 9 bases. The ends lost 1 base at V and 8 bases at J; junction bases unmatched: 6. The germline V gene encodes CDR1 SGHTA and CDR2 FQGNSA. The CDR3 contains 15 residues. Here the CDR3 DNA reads TGTGCCAGCAGCTTAGAAGCTAGCGGGGTCCATGAGCAGTTCTTC. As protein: CASSLEASGVHEQFF.

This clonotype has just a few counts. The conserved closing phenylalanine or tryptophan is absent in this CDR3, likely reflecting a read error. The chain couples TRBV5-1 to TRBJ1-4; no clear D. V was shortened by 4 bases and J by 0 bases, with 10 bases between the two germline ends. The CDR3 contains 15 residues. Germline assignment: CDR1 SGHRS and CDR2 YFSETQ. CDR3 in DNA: TGCGCCAGCAGCACCCGGGATGCAACTAATGAAAAACTGTTTTCT. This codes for CASSTRDATNEKLFS.

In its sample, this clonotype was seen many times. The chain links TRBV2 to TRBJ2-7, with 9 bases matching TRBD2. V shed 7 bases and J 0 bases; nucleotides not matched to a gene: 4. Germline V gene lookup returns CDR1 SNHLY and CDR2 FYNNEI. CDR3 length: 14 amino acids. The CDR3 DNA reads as TGTGCCAGCAAGCTTAGCGGGAGCTCCTACGAGCAGTACTTC. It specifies CASKLSGSSYEQYF. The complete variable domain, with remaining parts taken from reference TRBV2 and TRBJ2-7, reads EPEVTQTPSHQVTQMGQEVILRCVPISNHLYFYWYRQILGQKVEFLVSFYNNEISEKSEIFDDQFSVERPDGSNFTLKIRSTKLEDSAMYFCASKLSGSSYEQYFGPGTRLTVT.

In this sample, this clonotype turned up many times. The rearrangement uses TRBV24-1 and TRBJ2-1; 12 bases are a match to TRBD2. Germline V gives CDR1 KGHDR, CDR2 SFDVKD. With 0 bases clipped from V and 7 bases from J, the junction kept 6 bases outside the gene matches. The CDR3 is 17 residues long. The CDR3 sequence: CATSDLRLAGARNEQFF. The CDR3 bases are TGTGCCACCAGTGATTTGAGACTAGCGGGGGCGAGGAATGAGCAGTTCTTC.

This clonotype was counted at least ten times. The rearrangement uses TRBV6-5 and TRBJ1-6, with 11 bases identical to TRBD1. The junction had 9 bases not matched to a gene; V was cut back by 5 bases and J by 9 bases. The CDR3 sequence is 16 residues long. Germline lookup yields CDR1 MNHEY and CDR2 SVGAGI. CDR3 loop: CASSTIGQGASSPLHF. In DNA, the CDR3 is TGTGCCAGCAGTACCATAGGACAGGGGGCTAGTTCACCCCTCCACTTT.

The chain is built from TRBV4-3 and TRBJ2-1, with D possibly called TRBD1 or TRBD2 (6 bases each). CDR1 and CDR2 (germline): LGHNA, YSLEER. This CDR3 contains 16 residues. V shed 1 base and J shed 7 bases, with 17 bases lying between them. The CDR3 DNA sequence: TGCGCCAGCAGCCAAGTATACGCTAGGGGGGCGAATGAGCAGTTCTTC. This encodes CASSQVYARGANEQFF.

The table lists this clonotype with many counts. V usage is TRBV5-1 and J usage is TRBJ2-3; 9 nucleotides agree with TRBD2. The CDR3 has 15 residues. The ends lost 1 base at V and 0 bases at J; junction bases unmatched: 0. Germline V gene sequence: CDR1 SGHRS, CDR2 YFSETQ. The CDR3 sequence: CASSLLAGSTDTQYF. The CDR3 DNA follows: TGCGCCAGCAGCTTGCTAGCGGGGAGCACAGATACGCAGTATTTT.

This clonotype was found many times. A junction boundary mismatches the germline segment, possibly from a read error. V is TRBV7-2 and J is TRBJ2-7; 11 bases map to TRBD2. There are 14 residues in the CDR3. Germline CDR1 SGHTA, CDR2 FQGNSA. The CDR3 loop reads CASTLLAGDYEQYF. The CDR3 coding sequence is TGTGCCAGCACCTTACTAGCGGGGGACTACGAGCAGTACTTC.

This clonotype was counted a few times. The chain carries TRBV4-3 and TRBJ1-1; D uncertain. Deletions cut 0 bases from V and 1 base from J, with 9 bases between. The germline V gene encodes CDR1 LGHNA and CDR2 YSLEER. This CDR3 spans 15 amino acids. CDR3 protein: CASSQEGGQNTEAFF. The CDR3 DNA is TGCGCCAGCAGCCAAGAAGGCGGCCAGAACACTGAAGCTTTCTTT.

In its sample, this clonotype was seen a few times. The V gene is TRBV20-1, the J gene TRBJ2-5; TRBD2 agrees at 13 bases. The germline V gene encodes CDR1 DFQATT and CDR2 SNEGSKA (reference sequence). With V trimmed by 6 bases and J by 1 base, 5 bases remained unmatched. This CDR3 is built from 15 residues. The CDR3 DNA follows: TGCAGTGCCCCTGGACTAGCGGGGGCCCAAGAGACCCAGTACTTC. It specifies CSAPGLAGAQETQYF.

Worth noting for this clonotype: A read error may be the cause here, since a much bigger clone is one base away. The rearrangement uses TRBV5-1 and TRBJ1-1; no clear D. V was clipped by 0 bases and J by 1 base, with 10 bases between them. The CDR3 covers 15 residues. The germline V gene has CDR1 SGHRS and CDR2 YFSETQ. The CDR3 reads CASSLVVTSNTEAFF. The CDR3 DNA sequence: TGCGCCAGCAGCTTGGTCGTGACGTCGAACACTGAAGCTTTCTTT.